This TCR beta chain was sequenced in a study of post-analysis software for immune sequencing data. Comments on this clonotype: What it binds is not known.

Each TCR beta cDNA library carried unique molecular identifiers. TCRdb re-analysed the PCR reads in MiXCR, keeping a single row per CDR3 protein. The sample carries 700,000 to 900,000 distinct CDR3 sequences, about 45% recorded once. The study's findings and limits: For normalized Chao1 diversity, multiple sclerosis patients scored significantly lower than controls did. Among four to six TRBV segments more frequent in patients than controls were TRBV5-6, TRBV5-1 and TRBV20-1.

The V and J ends lost 3 bases and 8 bases respectively, with 11 bases between them. CDR1 is DFQATT and CDR2 is SNEGSKA in the germline V gene (reference sequence). CDR3 length equals 12 residues. The sequenced material came from blood. This receptor was taken from a girl between 10 and 17 years old with multiple sclerosis. V is TRBV20-1 and J is TRBJ2-1, with D perhaps matching TRBD2 (6 bases). CDR3 region: CSARTSAHEQFF. The CDR3 DNA reads TGCAGTGCTAGGACTAGTGCCCATGAGCAGTTCTTC.